This T cell receptor beta chain was identified in a study of blood T cell repertoires in COVID-19. Study in general: Acute-phase and convalescent COVID-19 samples originated in the United States, Italy and Spain.

In the original processing: Researchers report that nucleated cell counts were estimated from reference gene primer amplification. Data came from immunoSEQ multiplex PCR; TCRdb stores just in-frame clones and leaves some out. For V, J and clone size, that table is used; D and trimming come from the DNA. In the table there are 150,000 to 250,000 clones, about 85% of which are singletons. Recruited during active infection, patients (from Seattle) were subsequently followed longitudinally. Germline V gene data show CDR1 as SGDLS and CDR2 as YYNGEE. V was pared by 2 bases and J by 4 bases, with 6 bases of the junction left unmatched. CDR3 length: 15 residues.

This sequence originates from a woman aged 40 to 50 with COVID-19, enrolled during active disease. What was sequenced was peripheral blood. The chain employs TRBV9 and TRBJ2-5; 9 nucleotides agree with TRBD1. The CDR3 DNA follows: TGTGCCAGCAGCGTTATACAGGGGGCAACAGAGACCCAGTACTTC. Translated: CASSVIQGATETQYF.